This TCR beta chain was recorded in a study of T cell responses to AZD1222 COVID-19 vaccine. Pooling of second doses given at about 4 or about 12 weeks was done. Only in-frame clones appear in the TCRdb table, and some are missing; sequencing was by immunoSEQ multiplex PCR. The table lists some 150,000 clones, 80% to 95% of them singletons. CDR3 length: 14 residues. Germline lookup yields CDR1 MNHNY and CDR2 SVGAGI (reference sequence). Trimming shortened V by 7 bases and J by 3 bases, and 16 bases separated the two germline ends. The V and J genes are TRBV6-6 and TRBJ2-7; perhaps TRBD1 as D (6 bases). The sequencing used peripheral blood, collected 28 days after the second AZD1222 dose. The source is an adult who received the AZD1222 COVID-19 vaccine. Here the CDR3 DNA reads TGTGCCAGCACGATCGGACAGTCAGTCTACGAGCAGTACTTC. Protein product: CASTIGQSVYEQYF.